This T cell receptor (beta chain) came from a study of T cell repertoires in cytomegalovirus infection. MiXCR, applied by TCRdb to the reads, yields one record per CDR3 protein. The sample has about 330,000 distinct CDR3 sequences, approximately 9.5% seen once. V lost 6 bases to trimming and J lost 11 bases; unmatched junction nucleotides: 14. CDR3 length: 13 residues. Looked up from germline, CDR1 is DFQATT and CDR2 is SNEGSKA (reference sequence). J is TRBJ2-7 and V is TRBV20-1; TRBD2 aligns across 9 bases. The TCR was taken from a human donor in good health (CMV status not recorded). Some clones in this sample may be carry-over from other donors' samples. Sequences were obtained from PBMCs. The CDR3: CSAGGGRVLSEYF. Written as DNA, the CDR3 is TGCAGTGCCGGTGGCGGGAGGGTACTTTCGGAGTACTTC.